The source of this T cell receptor (beta chain) is a study of blood T cell repertoires in COVID-19. Overall study context: The origin of the acute and convalescent COVID-19 samples was the United States, Italy and Spain. From T cells, B-cell-depleted T cells, or PBMCs came the material, which was cDNA or gDNA.

Germline V gives CDR1 DFQATT, CDR2 SNEGSKA (reference sequence). The CDR3 extends over 13 amino acids. The ends were cut back, 3 bases at V and 5 bases at J, with 10 bases in the middle. Methods used by the authors: The authors estimated nucleated cell counts from reference gene primer amplification. Using immunoSEQ multiplex PCR, the repertoire was profiled, and TCRdb retains in-frame clones only, with some absent. The DNA gave D and trimming, while V, J and clone size come from that table. The repertoire holds 100,000 or so clones, with about 80% as singletons. This receptor was identified in a human donor in a cohort sampled during active COVID-19. The sequencing input was peripheral blood. The rearrangement joins TRBV20-1 to TRBJ2-2; no clear D gene. The CDR3, as DNA: TGCAGTGCTAGTGCGTCCTTTACCGGGGAGCTGTTTTTT. Translation: CSASASFTGELFF.